The 10 T cell receptor beta chains in this list originate from one sample, sequenced in a study of CD8 T cells in Susac syndrome. RNA amounts of 0.5 to 1 ug underwent reverse transcription with random hexamers. TCRdb reprocessed the immunoSEQ multiplex PCR reads with MiXCR, giving one entry per CDR3 protein. The sample consists of some 99,000 distinct CDR3 sequences, about 95% of them appearing once. Sequenced input: CD4+ T cells from PBMCs. These receptors were taken from a human donor in good health.

V is TRBV15 and J is TRBJ2-5, with D hard to call. Germline CDR1 is LNHNV and CDR2 is YYDKDF (reference sequence). The germline V and J ends were trimmed by 0 bases and 5 bases, with 13 bases remaining between them. This CDR3 is built from 15 residues. The CDR3 nucleotides are TGTGCCACCAGCAGAGATCATCAGGAAGGGGAGACCCAGTACTTC. Amino acids: CATSRDHQEGETQYF.

V gene TRBV20-1 combines with J gene TRBJ2-7; 8 nucleotides match TRBD1. Germline lookup yields CDR1 DFQATT and CDR2 SNEGSKA (reference sequence). Trimming cost V 4 bases and J 9 bases; bases outside gene matches: 5. The CDR3 spans 11 residues. The CDR3 bases are TGCAGTGCTAAACAGGGGGATCGGCAGTACTTC. This codes for CSAKQGDRQYF.

The V call is TRBV2, the J call TRBJ2-1; 13 bases fit TRBD2. V gave up 4 bases and J gave up 10 bases; unmatched junction bases: 7. This CDR3 contains 15 residues. From germline, CDR1 is SNHLY and CDR2 FYNNEI. The CDR3: CASSVTSGRAGEQFF. In DNA form, the CDR3 reads TGTGCCAGCAGTGTCACTAGCGGGAGGGCTGGGGAGCAGTTCTTC.

The rearrangement links TRBV4-3 to TRBJ1-1; TRBD1 is a possible D gene (6 bases). The CDR3 is 16 residues long. Per the germline V gene, CDR1 is LGHNA and CDR2 is YSLEER. V gave up 0 bases and J gave up 0 bases, with 11 bases separating them. DNA of the CDR3: TGCGCCAGCAGCCAAGACTTGGGGACACTGAACACTGAAGCTTTCTTT. This gives the protein CASSQDLGTLNTEAFF.

The chain uses TRBV2 and TRBJ2-6; tentatively, D is TRBD2 (5 bases). Germline V gene lookup returns CDR1 SNHLY and CDR2 FYNNEI. The CDR3 is made up of 16 amino acids. Trimming left V 4 bases short and J 0 bases short, with 10 bases between. The CDR3 nucleotides are TGTGCCAGCAGTGTTTCCCGGGGCTCTGGGGCCAACGTCCTGACTTTC. As protein: CASSVSRGSGANVLTF.

CDR3 coding DNA: TGTGCCAGCAGTTTTCGTGAGGGCACTGAAGCTTTCTTT. As protein: CASSFREGTEAFF. This chain joins TRBV12-3 or TRBV12-4 and TRBJ1-1; no clear D gene. The ends were cut back, 3 bases at V and 4 bases at J, with 9 bases in the middle. This CDR3 has 13 residues.

The chain has TRBV5-4 and TRBJ2-7; 7 nucleotides line up with TRBD2. The CDR3 totals 13 residues. The germline V gene has CDR1 SGHNT and CDR2 YYREEE (reference sequence). V lost 0 bases, J lost 3 bases, and 0 bases stayed unmatched. CDR3 in amino acids: CASSLASGYEQYF. The CDR3 coding sequence is TGTGCCAGCAGCTTGGCTAGCGGCTACGAGCAGTACTTC.

The chain is built from TRBV30 and TRBJ1-1, with 7 bases that match TRBD1. This CDR3 region has 17 residues. Germline CDR1 is GTSNPN and CDR2 is SVGIG (reference sequence). Unmatched junction bases numbered 20, after V lost 3 bases and J lost 7 bases. CDR3 nucleotides: TGTGCCTGGAGGAGATGGGCCAATCAGGGGGGTAGGAGTGAAGCTTTCTTT. Protein product: CAWRRWANQGGRSEAFF.

The chain is built from TRBV27 and TRBJ2-7, with unresolved D. The CDR3 length is 14 residues. Germline V CDR1 and CDR2: MNHEY, SMNVEV (reference sequence). V was cut by 5 bases and J by 3 bases, with 14 bases left in between. This CDR3 is CASSRLAWGYEQYF. Written as DNA, the CDR3 is TGTGCCAGCAGTAGGCTCGCCTGGGGCTACGAGCAGTACTTC.

V and J are TRBV15 and TRBJ2-5, with D maybe TRBD2 (5 bases). Trimming pared 0 bases from V and 3 bases from J, leaving 11 bases between. This CDR3 spans 15 amino acids. Looked up from germline, CDR1 is LNHNV and CDR2 is YYDKDF (reference sequence). The CDR3 nucleotides are TGTGCCACCAGCAGAGATTGGCCGGAGGAAGAGACCCAGTACTTC. Its translation is CATSRDWPEEETQYF. Looking up the rest from reference TRBV15 and TRBJ2-5 gives the full variable domain: DAMVIQNPRYQVTQFGKPVTLSCSQTLNHNVMYWYQQKSSQAPKLLFHYYDKDFNNEADTPDNFQSRRPNTSFCFLDIRSPGLGDTAMYLCATSRDWPEEETQYFGPGTRLLVL.